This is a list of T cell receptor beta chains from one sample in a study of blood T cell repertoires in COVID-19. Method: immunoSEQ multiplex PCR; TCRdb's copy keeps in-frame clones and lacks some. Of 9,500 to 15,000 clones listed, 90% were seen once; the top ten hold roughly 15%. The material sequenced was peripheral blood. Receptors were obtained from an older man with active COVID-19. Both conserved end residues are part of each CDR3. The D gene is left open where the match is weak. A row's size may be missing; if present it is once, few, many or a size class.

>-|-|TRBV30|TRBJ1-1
CAWSRRGRNTEAFF
TGTGCCTGGAGTAGGAGGGGCCGGAACACTGAAGCTTTCTTT
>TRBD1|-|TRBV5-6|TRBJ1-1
CASSWGDRDRARLRTEAFF
TGTGCCAGCAGCTGGGGGGACCGGGACAGGGCGCGTCTCAGGACTGAAGCTTTCTTT
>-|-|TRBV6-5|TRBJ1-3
CASSYSTASGNTIYF
TGTGCCAGCAGTTACTCGACAGCCTCTGGAAACACCATATATTTT
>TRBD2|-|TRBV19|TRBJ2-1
CASSARTSGSIGSYNEQFF
TGTGCCAGTAGTGCCCGGACTAGCGGGAGTATCGGCTCCTACAATGAGCAGTTCTTC
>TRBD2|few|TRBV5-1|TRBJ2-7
CASSSGGTYEQYF
TGCGCCAGCAGCTCGGGGGGTACCTACGAGCAGTACTTC
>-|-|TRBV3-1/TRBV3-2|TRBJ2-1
CASSPPAGRGYNEQFF
TGTGCCAGCAGCCCTCCCGCCGGGAGAGGTTACAATGAGCAGTTCTTC
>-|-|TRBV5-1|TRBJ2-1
CASSLRQTNEQFF
TGCGCCAGCAGCTTGAGACAGACCAATGAGCAGTTCTTC
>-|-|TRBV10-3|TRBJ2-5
CAISEFLARETQYF
TGTGCCATCAGTGAGTTTCTAGCTCGGGAGACCCAGTACTTC
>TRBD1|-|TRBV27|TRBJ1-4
CASSEDREKLFF
TGTGCCAGCAGTGAGGACAGGGAAAAACTGTTTTTT
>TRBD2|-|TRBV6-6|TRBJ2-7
CASSTSGGAGYEQYF
TGTGCCAGCAGTACTAGCGGGGGGGCTGGGTACGAGCAGTACTTC